Below, 7 T cell receptor beta chains from the same sample are listed, as sequenced in a study of T-cell memory formation after mild COVID-19. TCRdb ran MiXCR on the 5' RACE reads and lists one entry per CDR3 protein. The data show about 300,000 distinct CDR3 sequences, roughly 19% seen once. The sample consisted of PBMCs or a T cell subset sorted from them (not recorded which). The receptors were sampled from a man younger than 30 who had mild COVID-19 (a few samples of this study predate the infection). Cell type and time point are not known.

This chain joins TRBV20-1 and TRBJ2-7; D gene unclear. Germline assignment: CDR1 DFQATT and CDR2 SNEGSKA (reference sequence). The CDR3 has 11 residues. V was trimmed by 1 base and J by 5 bases, leaving 6 bases between them. Here the CDR3 reads CSARAHHEQYV. CDR3 coding DNA: TGCAGTGCTAGAGCCCACCACGAGCAGTACGTC.

This clonotype was detected a few times. The genes are TRBV7-6 and TRBJ2-3; 8 positions match TRBD2. The ends lost 1 base at V and 6 bases at J; junction bases unmatched: 9. CDR1 and CDR2 from the germline V gene are SGHVS and FNYEAQ. The CDR3 is 16 residues long. In DNA, the CDR3 is TGTGCCAGCAGCTTAGTGGCCAGCGGGGGATGGGATACGCAGTATTTT. This codes for CASSLVASGGWDTQYF.

The chain uses TRBV7-9 and TRBJ2-7, with 12 bases identical to TRBD2. The V gene's germline CDR1 is SEHNR and CDR2 FQNEAQ (reference sequence). Trimming took 4 bases from V and 3 from J; bases not matched to a gene: 7. This CDR3 is built from 16 residues. As DNA, the CDR3 is TGTGCCAGCAGCTCGACTAGCGGGGGCTTAGACTACGAGCAGTACTTC. This sequence encodes CASSSTSGGLDYEQYF.

This clonotype was detected once. The rearrangement joins TRBV28 to TRBJ1-1; no firm D call. CDR1 is MDHEN, CDR2 SYDVKM, per germline. V was trimmed by 4 bases and J by 3 bases, leaving 12 bases between them. This CDR3 is built from 14 residues. The CDR3 sequence is CASSSWVRDTEAFF. The CDR3 DNA reads as TGTGCCAGCAGTTCTTGGGTGAGGGACACTGAAGCTTTCTTT.

This clonotype has more than one count but fewer than ten. This rearrangement joins TRBV5-1 to TRBJ2-1; D is possibly TRBD1 or TRBD2 (6 bases each). Trimming stripped 6 bases from V and 6 bases from J, with 10 bases between. Germline CDR1 is SGHRS and CDR2 is YFSETQ. The CDR3 extends over 12 amino acids. The CDR3 protein is CASTGAFNEQFF. The CDR3 DNA follows: TGCGCCAGCACGGGGGCGTTCAATGAGCAGTTCTTC.

The table lists this clonotype with a few counts. The gene calls are TRBV4-1 and TRBJ2-3; D is undetermined. CDR1 is MGHRA and CDR2 is YSYEKL in the germline V gene. The CDR3 has 14 amino acids. V shed 2 bases and J shed 2 bases, with 8 bases lying between them. The CDR3: CASSQSPVTDTQYF. CDR3 in DNA: TGCGCCAGCAGCCAATCACCGGTCACAGATACGCAGTATTTT.

The rearrangement links TRBV6-6 to TRBJ2-2; 7 bases line up with TRBD2. This CDR3 is 12 amino acids long. V lost 5 bases to trimming and J lost 7 bases; unmatched junction nucleotides: 1. Germline V gene sequence: CDR1 MNHNY, CDR2 SVGAGI (reference sequence). The CDR3 is CASSSGVGELFF. CDR3 nucleotide sequence: TGTGCCAGCAGTAGCGGGGTCGGGGAGCTGTTTTTT.